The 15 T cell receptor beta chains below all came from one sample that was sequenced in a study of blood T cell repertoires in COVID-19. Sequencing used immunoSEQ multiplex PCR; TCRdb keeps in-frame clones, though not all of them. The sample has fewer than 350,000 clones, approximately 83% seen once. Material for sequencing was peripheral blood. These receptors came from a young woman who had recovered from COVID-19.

The CDR3 loop reads CASSEGLAGAFEQFF. In DNA form, the CDR3 reads TGTGCCAGCAGCGAGGGACTAGCGGGAGCTTTTGAGCAGTTCTTC. This chain connects TRBV5-4 to TRBJ2-1; 14 bases line up with TRBD2. The germline V gene has CDR1 SGHNT and CDR2 YYREEE (reference sequence). CDR3 length equals 15 residues. The J segment lost 9 bases and the V segment lost 4 bases, leaving 6 bases of the junction unmatched.

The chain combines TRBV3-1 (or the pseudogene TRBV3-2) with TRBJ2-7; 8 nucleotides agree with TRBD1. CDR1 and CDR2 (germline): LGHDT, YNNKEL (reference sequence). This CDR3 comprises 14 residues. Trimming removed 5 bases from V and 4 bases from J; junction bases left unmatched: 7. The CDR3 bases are TGTGCCAGCAGCTTAGGACAGGGCCTTTACGAGCAGTACTTC. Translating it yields CASSLGQGLYEQYF.

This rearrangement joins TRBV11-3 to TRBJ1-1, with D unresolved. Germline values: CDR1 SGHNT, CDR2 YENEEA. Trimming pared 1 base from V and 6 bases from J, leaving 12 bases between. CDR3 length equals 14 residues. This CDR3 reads CASSLGGVGAEAFF. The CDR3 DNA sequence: TGTGCCAGCAGCTTAGGTGGGGTCGGGGCTGAAGCTTTCTTT.

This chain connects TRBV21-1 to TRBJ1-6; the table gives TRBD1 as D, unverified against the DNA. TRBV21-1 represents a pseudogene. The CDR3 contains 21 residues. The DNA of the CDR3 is TGTGCCAGCAGCACGCCGAGGCCCAACAGGGACCTTGGGGTCTATAATTCACCCCTCCACTTT. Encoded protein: CASSTPRPNRDLGVYNSPLHF.

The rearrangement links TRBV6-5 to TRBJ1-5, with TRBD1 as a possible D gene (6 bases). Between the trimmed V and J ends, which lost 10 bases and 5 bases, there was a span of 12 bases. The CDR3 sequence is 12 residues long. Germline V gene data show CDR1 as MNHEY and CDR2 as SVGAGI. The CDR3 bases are TGTGCCACTAAGGGGGGGTATCAGCCCCAGCATTTT. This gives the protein CATKGGYQPQHF.

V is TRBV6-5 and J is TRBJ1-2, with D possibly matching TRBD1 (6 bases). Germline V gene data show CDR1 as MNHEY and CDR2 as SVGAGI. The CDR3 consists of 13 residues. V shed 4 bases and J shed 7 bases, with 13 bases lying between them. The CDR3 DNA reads TGTGCCAGCAGTTTAATCAGGGGTAGTGGCTACACCTTC. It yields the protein CASSLIRGSGYTF.

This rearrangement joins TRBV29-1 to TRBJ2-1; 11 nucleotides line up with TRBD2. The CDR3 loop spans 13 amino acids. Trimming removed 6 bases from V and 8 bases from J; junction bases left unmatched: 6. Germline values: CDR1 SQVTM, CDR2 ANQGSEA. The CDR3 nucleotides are TGCAGCGTCCGAACTAGCGGGAGCTATGAGCAGTTCTTC. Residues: CSVRTSGSYEQFF.

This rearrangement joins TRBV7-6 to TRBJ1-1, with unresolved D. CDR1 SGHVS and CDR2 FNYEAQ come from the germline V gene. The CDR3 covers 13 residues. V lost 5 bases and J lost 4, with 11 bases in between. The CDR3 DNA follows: TGTGCCAGCAGCCCCCTTGAACTCACTGAAGCTTTCTTT. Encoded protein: CASSPLELTEAFF. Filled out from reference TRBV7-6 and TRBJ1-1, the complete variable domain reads GAGVSQSPRYKVTKRGQDVALRCDPISGHVSLYWYRQALGQGPEFLTYFNYEAQQDKSGLPNDRFSAERPEGSISTLTIQRTEQRDSAMYRCASSPLELTEAFFGQGTRLTVV.

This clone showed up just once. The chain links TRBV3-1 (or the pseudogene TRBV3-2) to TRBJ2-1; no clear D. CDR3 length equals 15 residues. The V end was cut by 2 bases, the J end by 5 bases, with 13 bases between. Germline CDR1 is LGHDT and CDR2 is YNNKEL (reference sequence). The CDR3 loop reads CASSQPGWLNNEQFF. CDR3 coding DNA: TGTGCCAGCAGCCAACCCGGGTGGCTAAACAATGAGCAGTTCTTC.

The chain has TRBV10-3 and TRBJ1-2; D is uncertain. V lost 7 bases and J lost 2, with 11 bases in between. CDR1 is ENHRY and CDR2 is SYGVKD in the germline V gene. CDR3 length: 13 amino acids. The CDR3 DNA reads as TGTGCCATCACTAGAGATGGAAACTATGGCTACACCTTC. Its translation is CAITRDGNYGYTF.

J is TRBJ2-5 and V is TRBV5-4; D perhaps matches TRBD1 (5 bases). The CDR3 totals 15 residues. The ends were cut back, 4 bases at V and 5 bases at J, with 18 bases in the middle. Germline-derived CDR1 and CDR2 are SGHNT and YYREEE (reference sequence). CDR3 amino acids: CASSPGSPKVETQYF. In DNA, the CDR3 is TGTGCCAGCAGCCCAGGGTCCCCCAAGGTGGAGACCCAGTACTTC.

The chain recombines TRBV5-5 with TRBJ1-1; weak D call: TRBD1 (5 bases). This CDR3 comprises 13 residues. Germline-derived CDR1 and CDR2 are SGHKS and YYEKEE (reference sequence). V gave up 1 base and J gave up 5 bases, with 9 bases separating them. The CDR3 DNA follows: TGTGCCAGCAGCTTGCAGGGTAATACTGAAGCTTTCTTT. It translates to CASSLQGNTEAFF.

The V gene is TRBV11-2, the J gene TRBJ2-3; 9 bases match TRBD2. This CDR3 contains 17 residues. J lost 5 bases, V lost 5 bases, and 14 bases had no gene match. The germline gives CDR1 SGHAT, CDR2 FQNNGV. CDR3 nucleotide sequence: TGTGCCAGCAGCCCCACGGCGGCTAGCGGGGTTAGAGATACGCAGTATTTT. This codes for CASSPTAASGVRDTQYF. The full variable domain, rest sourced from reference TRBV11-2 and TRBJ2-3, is EAGVAQSPRYKIIEKRQSVAFWCNPISGHATLYWYQQILGQGPKLLIQFQNNGVVDDSQLPKDRFSAERLKGVDSTLKIQPAKLEDSAVYLCASSPTAASGVRDTQYFGPGTRLTVL.

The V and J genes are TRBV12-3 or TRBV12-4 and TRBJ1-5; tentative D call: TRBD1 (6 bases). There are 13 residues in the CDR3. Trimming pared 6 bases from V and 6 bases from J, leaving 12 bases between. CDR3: CASRPGEGQPQHF. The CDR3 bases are TGTGCCAGCAGACCAGGGGAGGGTCAGCCCCAGCATTTT.

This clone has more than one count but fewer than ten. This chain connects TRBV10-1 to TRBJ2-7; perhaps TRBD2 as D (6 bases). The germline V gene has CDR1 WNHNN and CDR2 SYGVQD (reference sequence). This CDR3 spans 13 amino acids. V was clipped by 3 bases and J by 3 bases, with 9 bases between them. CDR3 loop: CASSDGRGYEQYF. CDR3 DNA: TGCGCCAGCAGTGACGGGCGGGGCTACGAGCAGTACTTC.